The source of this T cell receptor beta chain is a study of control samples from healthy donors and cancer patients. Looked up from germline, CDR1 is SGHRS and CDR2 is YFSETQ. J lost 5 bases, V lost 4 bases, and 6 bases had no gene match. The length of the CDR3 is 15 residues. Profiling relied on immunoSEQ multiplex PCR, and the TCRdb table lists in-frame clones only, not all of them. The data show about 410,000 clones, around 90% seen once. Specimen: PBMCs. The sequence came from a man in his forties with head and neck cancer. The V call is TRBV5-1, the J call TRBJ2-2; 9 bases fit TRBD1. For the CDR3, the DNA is TGCGCCAGCAGCCCTGGGACAGGGAGGACCGGGGAGCTGTTTTTT. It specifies CASSPGTGRTGELFF.